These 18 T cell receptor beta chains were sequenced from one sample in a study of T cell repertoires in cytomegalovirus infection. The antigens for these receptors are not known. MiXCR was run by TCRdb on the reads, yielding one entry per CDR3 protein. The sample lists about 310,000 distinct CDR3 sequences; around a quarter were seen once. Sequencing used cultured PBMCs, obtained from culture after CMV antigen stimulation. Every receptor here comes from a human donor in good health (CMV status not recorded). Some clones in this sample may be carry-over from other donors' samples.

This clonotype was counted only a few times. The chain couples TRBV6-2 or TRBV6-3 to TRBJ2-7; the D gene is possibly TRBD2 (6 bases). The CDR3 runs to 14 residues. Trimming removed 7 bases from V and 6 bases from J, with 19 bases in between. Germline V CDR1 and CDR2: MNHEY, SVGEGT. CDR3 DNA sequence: TGTGCCAGCACCTCGGCGAACCGGGACTTCGAGCAGTACTTC. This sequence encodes CASTSANRDFEQYF.

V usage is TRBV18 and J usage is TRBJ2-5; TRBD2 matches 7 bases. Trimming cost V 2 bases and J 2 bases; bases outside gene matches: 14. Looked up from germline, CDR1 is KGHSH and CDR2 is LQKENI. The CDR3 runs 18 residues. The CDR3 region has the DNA TGTGCCAGCTCACCAATCCTCAGGCGGGAGCGGAGGCAAGAGACCCAGTACTTC. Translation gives CASSPILRRERRQETQYF.

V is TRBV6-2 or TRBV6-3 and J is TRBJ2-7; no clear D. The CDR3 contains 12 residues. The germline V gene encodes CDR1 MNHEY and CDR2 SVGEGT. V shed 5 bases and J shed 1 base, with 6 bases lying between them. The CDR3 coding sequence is TGTGCCAGCAGTCCTAGATCCTACGAGCAGTACTTC. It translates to CASSPRSYEQYF.

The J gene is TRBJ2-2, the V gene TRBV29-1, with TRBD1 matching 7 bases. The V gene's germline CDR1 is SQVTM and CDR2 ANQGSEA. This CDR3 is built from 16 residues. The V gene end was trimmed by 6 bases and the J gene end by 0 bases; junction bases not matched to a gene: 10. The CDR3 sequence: CSVENRDSPNTGELFF. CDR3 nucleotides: TGCAGCGTAGAAAATCGGGACAGCCCGAACACCGGGGAGCTGTTTTTT.

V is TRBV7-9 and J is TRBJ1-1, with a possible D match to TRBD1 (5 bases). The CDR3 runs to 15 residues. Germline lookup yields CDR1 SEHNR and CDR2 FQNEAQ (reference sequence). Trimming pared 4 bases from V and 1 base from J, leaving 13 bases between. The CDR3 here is CASSSVTAQNTEAFF. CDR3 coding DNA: TGTGCCAGCAGCTCGGTGACAGCCCAGAACACTGAAGCTTTCTTT.

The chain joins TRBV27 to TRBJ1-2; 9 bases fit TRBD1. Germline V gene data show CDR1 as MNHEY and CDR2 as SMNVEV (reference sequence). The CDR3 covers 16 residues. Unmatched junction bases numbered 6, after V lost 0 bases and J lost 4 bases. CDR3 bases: TGTGCCAGCAGTTTATCCGGGACAGGGATGGTCTATGGCTACACCTTC. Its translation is CASSLSGTGMVYGYTF.

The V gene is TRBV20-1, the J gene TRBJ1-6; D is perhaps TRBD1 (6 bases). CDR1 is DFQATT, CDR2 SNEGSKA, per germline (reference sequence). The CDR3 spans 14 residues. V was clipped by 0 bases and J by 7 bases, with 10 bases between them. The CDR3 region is CSAREPTGNSPLHF. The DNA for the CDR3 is TGCAGTGCTAGAGAACCCACAGGGAATTCACCCCTCCACTTT.

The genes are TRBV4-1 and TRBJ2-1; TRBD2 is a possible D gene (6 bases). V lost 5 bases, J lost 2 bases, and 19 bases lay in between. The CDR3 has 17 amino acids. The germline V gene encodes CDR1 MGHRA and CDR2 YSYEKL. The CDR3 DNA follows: TGCGCCAGCAGCGGTCGTCATCGGGACTCTACCTACAATGAGCAGTTCTTC. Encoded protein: CASSGRHRDSTYNEQFF.

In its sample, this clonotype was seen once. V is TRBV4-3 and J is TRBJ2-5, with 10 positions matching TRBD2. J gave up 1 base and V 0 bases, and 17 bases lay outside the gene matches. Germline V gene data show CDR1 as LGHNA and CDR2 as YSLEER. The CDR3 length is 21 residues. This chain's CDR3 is CASSQDPRTSGLGRGQETQYF. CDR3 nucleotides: TGCGCCAGCAGCCAAGATCCAAGGACTAGCGGCTTAGGGAGGGGCCAAGAGACCCAGTACTTC.

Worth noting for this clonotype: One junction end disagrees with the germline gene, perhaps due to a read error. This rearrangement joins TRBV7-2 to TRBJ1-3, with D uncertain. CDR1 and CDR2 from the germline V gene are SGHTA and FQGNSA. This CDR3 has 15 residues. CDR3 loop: CASSSRTGFGNNIYF. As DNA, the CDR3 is TGTGCCAGCAGCTCCAGAACGGGGTTCGGAAACAACATATATTTT. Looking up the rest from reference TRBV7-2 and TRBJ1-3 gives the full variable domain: GAGVSQSPSNKVTEKGKDVELRCDPISGHTALYWYRQSLGQGLEFLIYFQGNSAPDKSGLPSDRFSAERTGGSVSTLTIQRTQQEDSAVYLCASSSRTGFGNNIYFGEGSWLTVV.

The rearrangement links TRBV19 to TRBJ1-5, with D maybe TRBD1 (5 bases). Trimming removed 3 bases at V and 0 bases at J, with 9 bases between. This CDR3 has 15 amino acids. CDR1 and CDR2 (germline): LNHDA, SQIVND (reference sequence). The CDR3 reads CASSIGRVSNQPQHF. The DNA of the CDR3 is TGTGCCAGTAGTATCGGCAGGGTTAGCAATCAGCCCCAGCATTTT.

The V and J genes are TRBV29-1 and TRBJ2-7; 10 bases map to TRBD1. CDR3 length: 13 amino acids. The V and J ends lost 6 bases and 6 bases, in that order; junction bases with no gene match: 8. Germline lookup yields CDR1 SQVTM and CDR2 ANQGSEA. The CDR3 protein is CSVDRTGGGEQYF. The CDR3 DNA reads TGCAGCGTGGATCGGACAGGGGGTGGCGAGCAGTACTTC.

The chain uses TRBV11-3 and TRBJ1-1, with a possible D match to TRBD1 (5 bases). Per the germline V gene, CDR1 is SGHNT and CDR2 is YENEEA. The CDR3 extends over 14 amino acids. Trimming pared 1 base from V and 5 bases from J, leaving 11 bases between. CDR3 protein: CASSLGGTGTEAFF. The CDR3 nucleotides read TGTGCCAGCAGCTTAGGAGGGACGGGGACTGAAGCTTTCTTT.

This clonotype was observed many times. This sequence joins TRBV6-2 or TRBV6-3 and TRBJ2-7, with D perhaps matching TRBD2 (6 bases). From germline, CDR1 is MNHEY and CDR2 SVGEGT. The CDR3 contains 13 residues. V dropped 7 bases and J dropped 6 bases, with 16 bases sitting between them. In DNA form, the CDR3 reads TGTGCCAGCAAAACTAGCAAGATCGGCGAGCAGTACTTC. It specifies CASKTSKIGEQYF.

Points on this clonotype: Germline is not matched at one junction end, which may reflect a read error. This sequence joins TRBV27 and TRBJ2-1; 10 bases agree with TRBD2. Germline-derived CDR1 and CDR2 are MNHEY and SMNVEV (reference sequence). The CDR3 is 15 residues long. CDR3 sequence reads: CASSRSGRALNERFF. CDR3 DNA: TGTGCCAGCAGCCGAAGCGGGAGGGCCTTAAATGAGCGGTTCTTC.

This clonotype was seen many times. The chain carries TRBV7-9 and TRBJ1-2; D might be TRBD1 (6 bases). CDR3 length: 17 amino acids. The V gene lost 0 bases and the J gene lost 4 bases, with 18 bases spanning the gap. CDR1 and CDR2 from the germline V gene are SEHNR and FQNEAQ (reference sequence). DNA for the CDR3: TGTGCCAGCAGCTTAGCGGGGGGCAGGGGACACCTCTATGGCTACACCTTC. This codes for CASSLAGGRGHLYGYTF.

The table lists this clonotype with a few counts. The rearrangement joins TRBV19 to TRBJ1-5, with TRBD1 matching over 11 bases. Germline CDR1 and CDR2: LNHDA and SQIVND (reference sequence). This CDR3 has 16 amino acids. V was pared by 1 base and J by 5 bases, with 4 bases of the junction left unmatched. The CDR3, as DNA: TGTGCCAGTAGTATAGGGAGGACAGGGGGCGATCAGCCCCAGCATTTT. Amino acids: CASSIGRTGGDQPQHF.

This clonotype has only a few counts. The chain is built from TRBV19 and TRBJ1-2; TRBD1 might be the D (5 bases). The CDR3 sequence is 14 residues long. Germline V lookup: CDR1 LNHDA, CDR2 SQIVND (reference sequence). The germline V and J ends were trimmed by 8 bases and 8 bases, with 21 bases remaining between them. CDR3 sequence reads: CASAADPGLVGYTF. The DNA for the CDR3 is TGTGCCAGTGCCGCAGACCCAGGGTTGGTAGGCTACACCTTC.